This T cell receptor (beta chain) emerged from a study of Ad26.COV2.S vaccination and SARS-CoV-2 variants. Germline lookup yields CDR1 SEHNR and CDR2 FQNEAQ (reference sequence). V dropped 0 bases and J dropped 1; count of bases not matched to a gene: 2. The CDR3 spans 16 residues. The treatment denotes: around 19 received Ad26.COV2.S at low or high dose, single or two shots; roughly 5 received placebo; per-sample allocation not given. Day 63 after the first injection of vaccine or placebo was the sampling time. Here immunoSEQ multiplex PCR was the method, and the copy in TCRdb shows in-frame clones only, minus some. In the table there are 250,000 or so clones, around nine tenths of which are singletons.

The receptor was derived from a person aged 18-60 years who received the Ad26.COV2.S COVID-19 vaccine or a placebo. The specimen was peripheral blood, collected in a trial of Ad26.COV2.S vaccine versus placebo. This rearrangement joins TRBV7-9 to TRBJ1-2; 10 nucleotides agree with TRBD1. CDR3 nucleotide sequence: TGTGCCAGCAGCTTAGCCAGGACAGGGGGTAACTATGGCTACACCTTC. Its protein is CASSLARTGGNYGYTF.